The source of this T cell receptor beta chain is a study of cytomegalovirus exposure and HLA in healthy donors. Regarding the study as a whole: The CMV antigen specificity of a few CMV-associated chains was confirmed through in vitro analysis. It was reportedly the case that the classifier diagnosed cytomegalovirus status with high specificity and sensitivity. Most sequenced TCRs were rare (though some public TCRs occurred in many donors). According to a subsequent analysis, TCR clusters from the first cohort were inclined to appear together in the 110 or so validation repertoires.

The assay was immunoSEQ multiplex PCR, and TCRdb's table has in-frame clones only and misses some. The sample lists about 56,000 clones, roughly 92% seen once, with roughly 1.1% in the top ten. In this sample, this clone turned up once. The antigen is not known. Sequences were obtained from PBMCs. The receptor was derived from a man younger than 30 in good health and CMV-seronegative.

This CDR3 is CASSPRTSGGADTQYF. The DNA for the CDR3 is TGTGCCAGCAGCCCTCGGACTAGCGGGGGGGCAGATACGCAGTATTTT. The genes are TRBV4-2 and TRBJ2-3; TRBD2 agrees at 15 bases. CDR1 is LGHNA, CDR2 YNFKEQ, per germline. Trimming at V came to 4 bases and at J to 4 bases, leaving 3 bases not matched to a gene. The CDR3 spans 16 residues.